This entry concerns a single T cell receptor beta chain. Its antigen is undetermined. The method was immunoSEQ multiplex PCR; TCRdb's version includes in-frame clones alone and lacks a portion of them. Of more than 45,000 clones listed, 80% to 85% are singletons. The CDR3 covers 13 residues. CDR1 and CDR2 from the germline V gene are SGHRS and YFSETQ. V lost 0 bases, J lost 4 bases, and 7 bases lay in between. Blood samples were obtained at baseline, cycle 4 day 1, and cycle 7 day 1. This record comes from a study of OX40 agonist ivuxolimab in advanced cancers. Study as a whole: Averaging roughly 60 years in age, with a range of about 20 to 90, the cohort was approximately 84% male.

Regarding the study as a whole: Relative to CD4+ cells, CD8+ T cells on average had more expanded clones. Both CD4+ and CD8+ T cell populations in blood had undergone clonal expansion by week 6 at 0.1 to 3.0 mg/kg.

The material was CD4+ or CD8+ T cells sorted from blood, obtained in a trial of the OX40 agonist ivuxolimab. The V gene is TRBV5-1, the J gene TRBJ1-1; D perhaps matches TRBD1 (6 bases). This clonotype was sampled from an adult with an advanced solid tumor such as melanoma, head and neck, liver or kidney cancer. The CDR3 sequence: CASSLAGVTEAFF. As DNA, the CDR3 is TGCGCCAGCAGCTTGGCAGGGGTCACTGAAGCTTTCTTT.